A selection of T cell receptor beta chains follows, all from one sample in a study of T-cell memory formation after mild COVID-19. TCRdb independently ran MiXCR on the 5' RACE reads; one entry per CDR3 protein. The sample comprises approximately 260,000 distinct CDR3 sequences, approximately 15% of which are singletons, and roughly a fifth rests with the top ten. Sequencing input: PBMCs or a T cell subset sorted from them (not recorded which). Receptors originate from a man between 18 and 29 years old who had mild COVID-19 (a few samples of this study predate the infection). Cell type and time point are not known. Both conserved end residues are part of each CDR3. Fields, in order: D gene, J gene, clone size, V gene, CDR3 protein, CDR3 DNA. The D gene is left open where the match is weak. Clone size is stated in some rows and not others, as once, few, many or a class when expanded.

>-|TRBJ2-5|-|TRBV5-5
CASSRGTTTGTALQEPQYF
TGTGCCAGCAGCCGGGGGACTACCACTGGGACAGCGCTCCAAGAGCCCCAGTACTTC
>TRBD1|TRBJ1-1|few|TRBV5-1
CASSPQGQNEAFF
TGCGCCAGCAGCCCCCAGGGACAGAATGAAGCTTTCTTT
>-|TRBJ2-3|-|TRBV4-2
CASSQGDEGTDTQYF
TGTGCCAGCAGCCAAGGCGATGAGGGCACAGATACGCAGTATTTT
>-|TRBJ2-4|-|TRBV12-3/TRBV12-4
CASSLLALLAKNIQYF
TGTGCCAGCAGTTTATTGGCCCTCCTAGCCAAAAACATTCAGTACTTC
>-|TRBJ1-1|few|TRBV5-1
CASSLAVGALGEAFF
TGCGCCAGCAGCTTGGCCGTAGGAGCCTTGGGGGAAGCTTTCTTT
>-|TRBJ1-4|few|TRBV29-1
CSVDGGGNEKLFF
TGCAGCGTTGACGGCGGAGGTAATGAAAAACTGTTTTTT
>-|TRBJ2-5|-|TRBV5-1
CASSLTGPGETQYF
TGCGCCAGCAGTCTCACAGGTCCCGGGGAGACCCAGTACTTC
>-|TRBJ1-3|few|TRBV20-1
CSARDRRGSGNTIYF
TGCAGTGCTAGAGATAGAAGGGGAAGTGGAAACACCATATATTTT
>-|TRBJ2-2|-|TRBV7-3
CASSLTGLSTGELFF
TGTGCCAGCAGCTTAACAGGACTTTCGACCGGGGAGCTGTTTTTT
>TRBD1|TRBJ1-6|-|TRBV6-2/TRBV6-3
CASSNPGQGNSPLHF
TGTGCCAGCAGCAACCCGGGACAGGGGAATTCACCCCTCCACTTT
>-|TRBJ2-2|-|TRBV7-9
CASSSLGETGELFF
TGTGCCAGCAGCTCCCTGGGGGAAACCGGGGAGCTGTTTTTT
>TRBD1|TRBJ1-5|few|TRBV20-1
CSARRGQGIPSNQPQHF
TGCAGTGCTAGACGGGGACAGGGGATCCCTAGCAATCAGCCCCAGCATTTT
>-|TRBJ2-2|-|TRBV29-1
CSAPRGDTGELFF
TGCAGCGCCCCAAGGGGGGACACCGGGGAGCTGTTTTTT
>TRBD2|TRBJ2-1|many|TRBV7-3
CASSPLAGSYNEQFF
TGTGCCAGCAGCCCCCTAGCGGGCTCCTACAATGAGCAGTTCTTC
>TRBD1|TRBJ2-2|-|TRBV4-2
CASSPSPGGRLTGELFF
TGTGCCAGCAGCCCCTCCCCAGGGGGCCGTCTCACCGGGGAGCTGTTTTTT
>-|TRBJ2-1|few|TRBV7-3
CASSTGTTPTNEQFF
TGTGCCAGCAGCACAGGGACTACTCCTACCAATGAGCAGTTCTTC
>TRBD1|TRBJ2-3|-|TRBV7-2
CASRSPGTGADTQYF
TGTGCCAGCAGGTCTCCCGGGACAGGGGCAGATACGCAGTATTTT
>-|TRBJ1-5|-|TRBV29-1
CSVAGLLGGGSNQPQHF
TGCAGCGTTGCAGGCCTCCTTGGGGGTGGTAGCAATCAGCCCCAGCATTTT
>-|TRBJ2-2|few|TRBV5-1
CASTHLTNTGELFF
TGCGCCAGCACCCATTTGACGAACACCGGGGAGCTGTTTTTT
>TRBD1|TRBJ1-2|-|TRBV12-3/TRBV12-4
CASSSWAGGYGYTF
TGTGCCAGCAGTTCGTGGGCAGGGGGCTATGGCTACACCTTC
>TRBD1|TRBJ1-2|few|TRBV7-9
CASSTTGYGYGYTF
TGTGCCAGCAGCACGACAGGGTATGGCTATGGCTACACCTTC
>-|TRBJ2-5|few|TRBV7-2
CASSQGAETQYF
TGTGCCAGCAGCCAGGGAGCCGAGACCCAGTACTTC
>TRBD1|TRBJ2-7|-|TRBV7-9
CASSHRQGFRDEQYF
TGTGCCAGCAGCCACCGACAGGGGTTCAGGGACGAGCAGTACTTC
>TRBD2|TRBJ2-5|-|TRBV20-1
CSAPSTGTSETQYF
TGCAGTGCTCCTTCCACCGGGACTAGCGAGACCCAGTACTTC
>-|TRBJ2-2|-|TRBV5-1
CASSLGTDSNTGELFF
TGCGCCAGCAGCTTGGGAACGGATTCGAACACCGGGGAGCTGTTTTTT
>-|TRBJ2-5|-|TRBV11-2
CASSLSTPETQYF
TGTGCCAGCAGCTTAAGTACACCAGAGACCCAGTACTTC